This entry lists 25 T cell receptor beta chains sequenced from one sample in a study of cytomegalovirus exposure and HLA in healthy donors. Primers included in the PCR were 60 Vbeta and 13 Jbeta primers. TCRdb keeps only in-frame clones here, not all; method: immunoSEQ multiplex PCR. The sample contains some 130,000 clones, 80% of which appear only once. The sample consisted of PBMCs. These receptor sequences come from a man in his thirties or forties in good health and CMV-seronegative.

The rearrangement uses TRBV7-9 and TRBJ2-1, with D possibly TRBD2 on 6 matching bases. Trimming pared 5 bases from V and 4 bases from J, leaving 9 bases between. This CDR3 comprises 13 residues. Germline CDR1 and CDR2: SEHNR and FQNEAQ (reference sequence). DNA of the CDR3: TGTGCCAGCAGCCCTAGCGAGTACAATGAGCAGTTCTTC. This translates into CASSPSEYNEQFF.

The rearrangement links TRBV11-2 to TRBJ2-7, with 10 bases aligning to TRBD1. The V segment lost 5 bases and the J segment 9 bases; nucleotides outside the gene matches: 10. This CDR3 has 14 amino acids. Germline CDR1 SGHAT, CDR2 FQNNGV. The CDR3: CASSPSGQGNSQYF. The CDR3 DNA reads TGTGCCAGCAGCCCGTCGGGACAGGGGAACTCGCAGTACTTC.

V usage is TRBV6-6 and J usage is TRBJ2-1; 10 bases match TRBD2. Germline CDR1 reads MNHNY; CDR2 reads SVGAGI (reference sequence). The J segment lost 7 bases and the V segment lost 0 bases, leaving 6 bases of the junction unmatched. The CDR3 spans 16 residues. The CDR3 loop is CASSYSNSGRWNEQFF. The DNA for the CDR3 is TGTGCCAGCAGTTACTCAAATAGCGGGAGGTGGAATGAGCAGTTCTTC.

This chain uses TRBV27 with TRBJ1-2; 9 bases line up with TRBD1. J gave up 6 bases and V 8 bases, and 4 bases lay outside the gene matches. Germline CDR1 and CDR2: MNHEY and SMNVEV (reference sequence). This CDR3 comprises 12 residues. CDR3 loop: CASHTGGNGYTF. The CDR3 DNA reads as TGTGCCAGCCACACAGGGGGCAATGGCTACACCTTC.

The V gene is TRBV5-6, the J gene TRBJ2-5, with D tentatively TRBD1 (5 bases). Germline V gives CDR1 SGHDT, CDR2 YYEEEE. V lost 3 bases and J lost 0, with 9 bases in between. The CDR3 contains 14 residues. The CDR3 nucleotides read TGTGCCAGCAGCTATGACAGATACCAAGAGACCCAGTACTTC. Residues: CASSYDRYQETQYF. Full variable domain (outside the CDR3, taken from reference TRBV5-6 and TRBJ2-5): DAGVTQSPTHLIKTRGQQVTLRCSPKSGHDTVSWYQQALGQGPQFIFQYYEEEERQRGNFPDRFSGHQFPNYSSELNVNALLLGDSALYLCASSYDRYQETQYFGPGTRLLVL.

CDR3 DNA: TGTGCCACCACCCACCTAGGGGAGGAAGGCTATGGCTACACCTTC. Its translation: CATTHLGEEGYGYTF. This chain joins TRBV15 and TRBJ1-2, with D possibly matching TRBD1 (5 bases). Germline CDR1 LNHNV, CDR2 YYDKDF (reference sequence). The CDR3 is made up of 15 amino acids. Trimming took 7 bases from V and 4 from J, leaving 19 bases between them.

This chain connects TRBV11-2 to TRBJ2-2; D unresolved. The CDR3 totals 14 residues. Germline CDR1 reads SGHAT; CDR2 reads FQNNGV. V was pared by 7 bases and J by 5 bases, with 14 bases between. The chain's CDR3 is CASNLRLVTGELFF. Written as DNA, the CDR3 is TGTGCCAGCAACTTGAGGCTTGTAACCGGGGAGCTGTTTTTT.

The V gene is TRBV29-1, the J gene TRBJ2-1; D is unclear. The ends were cut back, 8 bases at V and 1 base at J, with 9 bases in the middle. CDR3 length equals 12 residues. Germline CDR1 is SQVTM and CDR2 is ANQGSEA. For the CDR3, the DNA is TGCAGCACCGGGTTTTCCTACAATGAGCAGTTCTTC. Its translation is CSTGFSYNEQFF.

The chain uses TRBV7-6 and TRBJ1-2; TRBD1 might be the D (5 bases). Trimming removed 3 bases from V and 8 bases from J, with 19 bases in between. Germline V gene data show CDR1 as SGHVS and CDR2 as FNYEAQ. The CDR3 loop spans 15 amino acids. CDR3 region: CASSFLAGGPNGYTF. The CDR3 coding sequence is TGTGCCAGCAGCTTCTTGGCCGGGGGTCCCAACGGCTACACCTTC.

The rearrangement joins TRBV12-2 to TRBJ2-1; the table names TRBD2, a call not compared with the DNA. TRBV12-2 is annotated as a pseudogene. The CDR3 runs 13 residues. In DNA, the CDR3 is TGTGCAAGTCGGCAGTTCGGGTCGGTTGGGCAGTTCTTC. It codes for CASRQFGSVGQFF.

This chain joins TRBV12-5 and TRBJ2-7; tentative D call: TRBD2 (5 bases). The V end lost 0 bases, the J end lost 9 bases, and 15 bases lay between the germline ends. The V gene's germline CDR1 is LGHNT and CDR2 FRNRAP. The CDR3 covers 14 residues. The CDR3 is CASGLVRYGRGQYF. The CDR3 DNA follows: TGTGCTAGTGGTTTGGTACGGTATGGGAGAGGGCAGTACTTC.

The rearrangement uses TRBV28 and TRBJ2-5; possibly TRBD2 for D (6 bases). CDR1 and CDR2 from the germline V gene are MDHEN and SYDVKM. Trimming stripped 8 bases from V and 1 base from J, with 8 bases between. The CDR3 covers 12 residues. As DNA, the CDR3 is TGTGCCAGCCGTAGCGGCCAAGAGACCCAGTACTTC. Amino acids: CASRSGQETQYF.

V gene TRBV9 combines with J gene TRBJ2-1; D unclear. This CDR3 spans 13 amino acids. V lost 4 bases to trimming and J lost 6 bases, with 11 bases between them. The V gene's germline CDR1 is SGDLS and CDR2 YYNGEE. The CDR3 DNA reads TGTGCCAGCAGCCTGAGCGTGCTCAATGAGCAGTTCTTC. As protein: CASSLSVLNEQFF.

The chain combines TRBV5-5 with TRBJ1-5; D not certain. The CDR3 has 15 amino acids. Germline V lookup: CDR1 SGHKS, CDR2 YYEKEE (reference sequence). Trimming took off 5 bases at V and 0 bases at J, with 12 bases between the two ends. CDR3 bases: TGTGCCAGCAGGCCTCGTGTAGATAGCAATCAGCCCCAGCATTTT. It specifies CASRPRVDSNQPQHF. Drawing the rest from reference TRBV5-5 and TRBJ1-5, the complete variable domain is DAGVTQSPTHLIKTRGQQVTLRCSPISGHKSVSWYQQVLGQGPQFIFQYYEKEERGRGNFPDRFSARQFPNYSSELNVNALLLGDSALYLCASRPRVDSNQPQHFGDGTRLSIL.

This chain joins TRBV5-1 and TRBJ1-4; TRBD1 is a possible D gene (5 bases). CDR3 size: 14 residues. From germline, CDR1 is SGHRS and CDR2 YFSETQ. V shed 4 bases and J shed 6 bases, with 13 bases lying between them. CDR3 loop: CASSRRVQDEKLFF. In DNA, the CDR3 is TGCGCCAGCAGCCGACGGGTACAGGATGAAAAACTGTTTTTT. The full variable domain, with the rest looked up from reference TRBV5-1 and TRBJ1-4, is KAGVTQTPRYLIKTRGQQVTLSCSPISGHRSVSWYQQTPGQGLQFLFEYFSETQRNKGNFPGRFSGRQFSNSRSEMNVSTLELGDSALYLCASSRRVQDEKLFFGSGTQLSVL.

Notes on this clone: Other DNA sequences in this specimen translate into the identical CDR3. The CDR3 DNA follows: TGTGCCAGCAGTATCGACAGGGATGAAAAACTGTTTTTT. Protein: CASSIDRDEKLFF. The chain joins TRBV7-2 to TRBJ1-4; 7 nucleotides agree with TRBD1. V gave up 6 bases and J gave up 6 bases; unmatched junction bases: 4. The CDR3 loop spans 13 amino acids. The germline gives CDR1 SGHTA, CDR2 FQGNSA.

The chain employs TRBV11-3 and TRBJ2-7; D not resolved. Trimming took 3 bases from V and 9 from J, leaving 15 bases between them. Germline CDR1 SGHNT, CDR2 YENEEA. CDR3 length: 13 residues. DNA of the CDR3: TGTGCCAGCAGCTTGGGTACCCTCCAGGTGCAGTACTTC. Protein: CASSLGTLQVQYF.

A single count supports this clone. The CDR3 DNA sequence: TGTGCCAGCAGCTTTTGGGCCGAAGGCCAGTACTTC. This codes for CASSFWAEGQYF. The rearrangement uses TRBV7-9 and TRBJ2-5; D is ambiguous. The CDR3 has 12 residues. Germline CDR1 and CDR2: SEHNR and FQNEAQ (reference sequence). The V and J ends lost 3 bases and 10 bases respectively, with 12 bases between them.

V and J are TRBV7-9 and TRBJ2-1, with D perhaps TRBD1 (6 bases). In germline, CDR1 is SEHNR, CDR2 FQNEAQ (reference sequence). The CDR3 loop spans 14 amino acids. V shed 1 base and J shed 9 bases, with 13 bases lying between them. CDR3: CASSLVDSVIEQFF. The CDR3 nucleotides are TGTGCCAGCAGCTTAGTGGACAGCGTCATTGAGCAGTTCTTC.

This clone was detected a few times. The chain combines TRBV4-1 with TRBJ2-1; TRBD2 matches 7 bases. CDR1 MGHRA and CDR2 YSYEKL come from the germline V gene. V was clipped by 4 bases and J by 5 bases; unmatched bases: 5. This CDR3 region has 14 residues. The CDR3, as DNA: TGCGCCAGCAGCCGGGAGGGACTTCACAATGAGCAGTTCTTC. Protein: CASSREGLHNEQFF.

This clone was detected only once. This chain uses TRBV13 with TRBJ2-5, with 13 nucleotides matching TRBD2. The DNA end lines up better with TRBJ2-7; the J call may be wrong. CDR3 length: 16 residues. Germline CDR1 PRHDT, CDR2 FYEKMQ (reference sequence). Here the CDR3 reads CASSYRTSGSSYEQYF. The CDR3 DNA is TGTGCCAGCAGCTACAGGACTAGCGGGAGCTCCTACGAGCAGTACTTC.

V is TRBV5-1 and J is TRBJ2-7, with D maybe TRBD2 (6 bases). The V and J ends lost 1 base and 7 bases respectively, with 12 bases between them. Germline-derived CDR1 and CDR2 are SGHRS and YFSETQ. The CDR3 totals 13 residues. CDR3 sequence (DNA): TGCGCCAGCAGCTTGTGGGGGGATCGGGAGCAGTACTTC. Translating gives CASSLWGDREQYF.

V usage is TRBV19 and J usage is TRBJ1-3, with TRBD1 identical over 8 bases. The CDR3 runs 14 residues. Germline CDR1 LNHDA, CDR2 SQIVND (reference sequence). With V trimmed by 7 bases and J by 3 bases, 5 bases remained unmatched. This CDR3 is CASMSGGFGNTIYF. CDR3 nucleotide sequence: TGTGCCAGTATGTCAGGGGGCTTTGGAAACACCATATATTTT.

This chain joins TRBV27 and TRBJ2-7; 12 positions match TRBD1. The ends lost 11 bases at V and 7 bases at J; junction bases unmatched: 18. The CDR3 is made up of 16 amino acids. CDR1 MNHEY and CDR2 SMNVEV come from the germline V gene (reference sequence). The CDR3 DNA reads TGTGCCGCCATCAAGGTGCGGGACAGGGGGCGCCAGGAGCAGTACTTC. Residues: CAAIKVRDRGRQEQYF.

V and J are TRBV30 and TRBJ2-5, with 7 bases lining up with TRBD2. The assigned J gene may be wrong: the sequence end matches TRBJ2-7 better. The CDR3 length is 13 residues. Germline lookup yields CDR1 GTSNPN and CDR2 SVGIG (reference sequence). CDR3 sequence (DNA): TGTGCCTGGGTAGTCGAGCGGGGCTACGAGCAGTACTTC. It translates to CAWVVERGYEQYF.